The sequence of this TCR beta chain was determined in a study of T-cell reconstitution after alpha-beta-depleted transplantation in children. A library of TCRbeta sequences, prepared with unique molecular identifiers, was generated. TCRdb reprocessed the PCR reads via MiXCR and lists one record per CDR3 protein. Among over 400,000 distinct CDR3 sequences listed, roughly two fifths were seen once. This clonotype was observed a handful of times. The antigen is undetermined. The V end lost 3 bases, the J end lost 5 bases, and 7 bases lay between the germline ends. The V gene's germline CDR1 is DFQATT and CDR2 SNEGSKA (reference sequence). The CDR3 length is 11 residues. Study-level results: When one year had passed after transplant, most T-cell counts and diversity came from newly produced T cells. Surviving recipient T cells and thymic progenitors underlay high day-60 TCRbeta diversity in some patients. As was reported, about two months after transplant, alpha-beta T cells came from several hundred expanded graft clones.

The specimen was PBMCs, collected before TCRalphabeta/CD19-depleted stem cell transplant. The gene calls are TRBV20-1 and TRBJ2-5; D is ambiguous. This receptor was taken from a girl aged 2 to 10 with aplastic anemia, due to receive a stem cell transplant. In DNA form, the CDR3 reads TGCAGTGCTAGCCGACGGGAGACCCAGTACTTC. This codes for CSASRRETQYF.